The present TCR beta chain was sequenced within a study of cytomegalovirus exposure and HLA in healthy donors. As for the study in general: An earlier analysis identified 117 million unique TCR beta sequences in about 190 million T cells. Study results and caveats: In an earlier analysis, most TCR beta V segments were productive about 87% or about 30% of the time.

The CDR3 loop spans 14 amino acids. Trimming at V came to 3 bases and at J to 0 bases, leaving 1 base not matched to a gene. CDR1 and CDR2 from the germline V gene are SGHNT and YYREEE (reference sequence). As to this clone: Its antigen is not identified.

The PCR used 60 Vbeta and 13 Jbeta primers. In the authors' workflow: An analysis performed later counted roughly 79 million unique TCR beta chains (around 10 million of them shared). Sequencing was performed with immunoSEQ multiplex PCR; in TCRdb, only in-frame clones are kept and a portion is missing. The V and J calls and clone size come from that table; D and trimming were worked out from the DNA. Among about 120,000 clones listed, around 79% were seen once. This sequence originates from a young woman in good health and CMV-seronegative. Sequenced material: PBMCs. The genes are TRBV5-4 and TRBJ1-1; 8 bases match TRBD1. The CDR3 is CASSWDRMNTEAFF. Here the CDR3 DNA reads TGTGCCAGCAGCTGGGACAGGATGAACACTGAAGCTTTCTTT.